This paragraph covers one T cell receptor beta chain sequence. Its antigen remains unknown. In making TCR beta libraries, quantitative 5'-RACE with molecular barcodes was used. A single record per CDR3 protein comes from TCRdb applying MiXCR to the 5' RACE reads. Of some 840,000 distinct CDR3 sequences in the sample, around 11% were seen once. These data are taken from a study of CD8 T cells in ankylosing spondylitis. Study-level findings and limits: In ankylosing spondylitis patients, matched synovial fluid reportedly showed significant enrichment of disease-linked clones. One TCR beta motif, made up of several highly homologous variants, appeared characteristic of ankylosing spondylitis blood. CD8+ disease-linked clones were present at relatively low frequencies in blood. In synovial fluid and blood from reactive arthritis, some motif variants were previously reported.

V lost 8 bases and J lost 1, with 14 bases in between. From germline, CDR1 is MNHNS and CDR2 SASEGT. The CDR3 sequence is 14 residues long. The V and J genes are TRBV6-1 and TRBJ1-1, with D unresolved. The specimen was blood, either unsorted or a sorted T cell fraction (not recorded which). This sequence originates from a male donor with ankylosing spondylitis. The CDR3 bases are TGTGCCAGCCATTTCGACGGTACGAACACTGAAGCTTTCTTT. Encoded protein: CASHFDGTNTEAFF.